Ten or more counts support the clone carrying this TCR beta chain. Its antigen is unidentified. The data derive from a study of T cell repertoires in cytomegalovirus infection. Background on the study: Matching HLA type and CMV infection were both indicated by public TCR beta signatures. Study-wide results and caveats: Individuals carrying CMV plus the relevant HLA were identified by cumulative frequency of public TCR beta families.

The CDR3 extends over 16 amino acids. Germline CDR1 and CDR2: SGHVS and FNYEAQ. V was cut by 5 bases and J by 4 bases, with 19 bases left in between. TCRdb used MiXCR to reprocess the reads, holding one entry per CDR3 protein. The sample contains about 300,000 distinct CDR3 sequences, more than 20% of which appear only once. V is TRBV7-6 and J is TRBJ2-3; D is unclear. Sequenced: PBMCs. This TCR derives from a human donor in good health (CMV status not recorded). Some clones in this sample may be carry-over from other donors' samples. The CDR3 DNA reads TGTGCCAGCAGCCTGCGAGAGGTGGGATCCGCAGATACGCAGTATTTT. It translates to CASSLREVGSADTQYF.